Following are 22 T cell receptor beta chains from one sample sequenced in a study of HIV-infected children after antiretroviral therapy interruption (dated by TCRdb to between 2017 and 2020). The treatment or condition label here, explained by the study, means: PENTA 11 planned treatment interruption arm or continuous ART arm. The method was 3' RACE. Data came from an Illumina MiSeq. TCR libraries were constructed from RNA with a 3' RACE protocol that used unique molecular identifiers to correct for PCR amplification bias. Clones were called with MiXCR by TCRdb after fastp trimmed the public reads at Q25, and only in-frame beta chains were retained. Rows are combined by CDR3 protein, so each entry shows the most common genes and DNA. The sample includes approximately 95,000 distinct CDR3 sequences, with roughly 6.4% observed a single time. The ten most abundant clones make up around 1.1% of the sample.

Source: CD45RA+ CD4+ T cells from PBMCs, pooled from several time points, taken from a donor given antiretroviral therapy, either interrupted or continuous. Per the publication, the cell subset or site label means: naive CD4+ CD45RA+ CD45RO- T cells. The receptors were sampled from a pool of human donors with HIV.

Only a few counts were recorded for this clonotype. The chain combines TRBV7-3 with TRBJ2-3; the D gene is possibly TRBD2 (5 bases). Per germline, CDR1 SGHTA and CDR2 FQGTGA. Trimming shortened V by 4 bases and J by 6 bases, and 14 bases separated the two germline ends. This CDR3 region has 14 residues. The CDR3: CASSSRGFPDTQYF. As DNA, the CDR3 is TGTGCCAGCAGCTCCCGGGGATTCCCTGATACGCAGTATTTT.

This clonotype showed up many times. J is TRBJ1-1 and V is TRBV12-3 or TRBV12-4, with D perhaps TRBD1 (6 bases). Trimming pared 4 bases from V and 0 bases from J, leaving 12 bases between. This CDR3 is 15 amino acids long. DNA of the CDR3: TGTGCCAGCAGTTCCCCGACAGGTATGAACACTGAAGCTTTCTTT. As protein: CASSSPTGMNTEAFF.

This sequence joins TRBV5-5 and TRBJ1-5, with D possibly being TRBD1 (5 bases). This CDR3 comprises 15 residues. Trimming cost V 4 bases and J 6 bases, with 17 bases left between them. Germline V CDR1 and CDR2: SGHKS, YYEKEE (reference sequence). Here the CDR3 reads CASSQGTGGGQPQHF. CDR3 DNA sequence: TGTGCCAGCAGCCAAGGGACGGGTGGGGGTCAGCCCCAGCATTTT.

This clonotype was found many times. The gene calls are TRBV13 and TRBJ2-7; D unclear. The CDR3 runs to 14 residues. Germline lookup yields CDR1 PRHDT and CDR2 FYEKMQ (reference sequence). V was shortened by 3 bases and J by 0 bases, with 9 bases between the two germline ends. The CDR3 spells CASSFRRSSYEQYF. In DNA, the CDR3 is TGTGCCAGCAGCTTTAGGCGGAGCTCCTACGAGCAGTACTTC.

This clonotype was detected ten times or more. The CDR3 loop reads CASSYTGGDGYTF. The CDR3 coding sequence is TGTGCCAGCAGTTACACAGGGGGCGATGGCTACACCTTC. The chain carries TRBV2 and TRBJ1-2; TRBD1 aligns across 9 bases. V lost 5 bases, J lost 6 bases, and 4 bases stayed unmatched. Germline loops: CDR1 SNHLY, CDR2 FYNNEI. The CDR3 spans 13 residues.

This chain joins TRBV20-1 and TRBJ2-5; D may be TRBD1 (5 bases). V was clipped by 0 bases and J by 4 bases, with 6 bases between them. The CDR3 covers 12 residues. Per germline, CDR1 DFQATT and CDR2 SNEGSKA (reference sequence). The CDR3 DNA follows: TGCAGTGCTAGAGACACAGGAGAGACCCAGTACTTC. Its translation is CSARDTGETQYF.

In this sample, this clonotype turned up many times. The CDR3 DNA reads TGTGCCAGCAGCCCCAAACCGGGACAGGGGGCGCGGGAGACCCAGTACTTC. It specifies CASSPKPGQGARETQYF. The chain uses TRBV7-3 and TRBJ2-5; the match to TRBD1 covers 12 bases. Losses at the gene ends were 5 bases for V and 5 bases for J; bases not matched to a gene: 12. The CDR3 is made up of 17 amino acids. CDR1 is SGHTA and CDR2 is FQGTGA in the germline V gene.

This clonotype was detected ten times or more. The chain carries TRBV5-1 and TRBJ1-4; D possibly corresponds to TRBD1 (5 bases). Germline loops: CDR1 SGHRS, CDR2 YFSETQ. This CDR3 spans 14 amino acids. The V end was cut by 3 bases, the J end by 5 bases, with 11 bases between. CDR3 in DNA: TGCGCCAGCAGCTCGGGACCCACGAATGAAAAACTGTTTTTT. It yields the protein CASSSGPTNEKLFF.

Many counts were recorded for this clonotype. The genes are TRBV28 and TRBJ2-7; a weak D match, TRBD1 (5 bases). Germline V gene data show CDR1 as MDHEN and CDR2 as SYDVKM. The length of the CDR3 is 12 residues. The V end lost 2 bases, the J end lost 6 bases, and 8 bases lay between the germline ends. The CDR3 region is CASSLLRGEQYF. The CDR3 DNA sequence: TGTGCCAGCAGTTTACTTAGGGGCGAGCAGTACTTC. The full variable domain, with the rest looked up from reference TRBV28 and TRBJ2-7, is DVKVTQSSRYLVKRTGEKVFLECVQDMDHENMFWYRQDPGLGLRLIYFSYDVKMKEKGDIPEGYSVSREKKERFSLILESASTNQTSMYLCASSLLRGEQYFGPGTRLTVT.

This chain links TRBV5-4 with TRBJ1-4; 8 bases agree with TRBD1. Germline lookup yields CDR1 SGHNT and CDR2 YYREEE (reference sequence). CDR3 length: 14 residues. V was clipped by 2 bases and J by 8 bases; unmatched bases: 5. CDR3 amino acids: CASSFTGGSEKLFF. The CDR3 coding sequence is TGTGCCAGCAGCTTCACAGGGGGAAGCGAAAAACTGTTTTTT.

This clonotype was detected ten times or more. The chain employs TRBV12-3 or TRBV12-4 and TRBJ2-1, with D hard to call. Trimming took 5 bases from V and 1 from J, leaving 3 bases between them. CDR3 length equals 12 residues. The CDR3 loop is CASSRSYNEQFF. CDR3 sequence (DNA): TGTGCCAGCAGTAGGTCCTACAATGAGCAGTTCTTC.

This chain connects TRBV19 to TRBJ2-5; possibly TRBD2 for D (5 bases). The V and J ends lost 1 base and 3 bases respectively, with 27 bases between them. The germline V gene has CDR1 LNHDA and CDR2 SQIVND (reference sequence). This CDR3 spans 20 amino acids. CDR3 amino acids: CASSIGLYWTRTTPKETQYF. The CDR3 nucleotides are TGTGCCAGTAGTATAGGCTTATACTGGACTCGCACCACCCCGAAAGAGACCCAGTACTTC.

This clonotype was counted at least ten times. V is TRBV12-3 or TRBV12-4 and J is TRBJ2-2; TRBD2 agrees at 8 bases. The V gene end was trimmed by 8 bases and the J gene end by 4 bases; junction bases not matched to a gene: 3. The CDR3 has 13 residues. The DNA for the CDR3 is TGTGCCAGCTCCGCGGGGGGCACCGGGGAGCTGTTTTTT. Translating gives CASSAGGTGELFF.

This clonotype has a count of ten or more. The CDR3 here is CSARGGAGNTEAFF. For the CDR3, the DNA is TGCAGTGCTAGAGGGGGAGCGGGGAACACTGAAGCTTTCTTT. This chain joins TRBV20-1 and TRBJ1-1; no reliable D call. The CDR3 has 14 residues. Germline V gene data show CDR1 as DFQATT and CDR2 as SNEGSKA (reference sequence). V was shortened by 1 base and J by 1 base, with 10 bases between the two germline ends.

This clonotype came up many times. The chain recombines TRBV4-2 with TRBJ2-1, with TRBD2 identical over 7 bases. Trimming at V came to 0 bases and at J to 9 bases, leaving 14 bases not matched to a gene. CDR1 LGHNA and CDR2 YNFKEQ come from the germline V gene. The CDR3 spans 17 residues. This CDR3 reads CASSQDLGGIGYAEQFF. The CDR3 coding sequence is TGTGCCAGCAGCCAAGACCTGGGGGGGATCGGCTATGCTGAGCAGTTCTTC.

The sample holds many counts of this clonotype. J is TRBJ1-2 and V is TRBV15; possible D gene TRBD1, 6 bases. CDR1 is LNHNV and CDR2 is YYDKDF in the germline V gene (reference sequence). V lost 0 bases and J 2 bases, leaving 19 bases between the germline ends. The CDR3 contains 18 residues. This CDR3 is CATSRDRVSDRKNYGYTF. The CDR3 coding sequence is TGTGCCACCAGCAGAGATAGAGTAAGCGACAGGAAGAACTATGGCTACACCTTC.

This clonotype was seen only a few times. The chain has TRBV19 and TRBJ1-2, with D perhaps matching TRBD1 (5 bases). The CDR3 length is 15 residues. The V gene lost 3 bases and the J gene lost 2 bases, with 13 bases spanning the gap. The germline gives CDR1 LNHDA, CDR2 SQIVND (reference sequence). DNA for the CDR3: TGTGCCAGTAGTATCCCTGGGACTGCGAACTATGGCTACACCTTC. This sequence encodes CASSIPGTANYGYTF.

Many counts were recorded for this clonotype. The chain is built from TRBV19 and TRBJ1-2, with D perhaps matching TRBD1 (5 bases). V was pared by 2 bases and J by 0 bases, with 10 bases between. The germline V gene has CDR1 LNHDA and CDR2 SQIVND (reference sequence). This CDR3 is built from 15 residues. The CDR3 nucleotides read TGTGCCAGTAGTATACGAGGGGCATCTAACTATGGCTACACCTTC. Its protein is CASSIRGASNYGYTF.

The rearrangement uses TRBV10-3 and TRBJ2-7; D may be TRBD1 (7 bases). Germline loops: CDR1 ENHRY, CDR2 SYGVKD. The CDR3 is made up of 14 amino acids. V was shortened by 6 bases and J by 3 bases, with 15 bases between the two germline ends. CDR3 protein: CAISGGGSYYEQYF. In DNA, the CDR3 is TGTGCCATCAGCGGAGGGGGCTCCTACTACGAGCAGTACTTC.

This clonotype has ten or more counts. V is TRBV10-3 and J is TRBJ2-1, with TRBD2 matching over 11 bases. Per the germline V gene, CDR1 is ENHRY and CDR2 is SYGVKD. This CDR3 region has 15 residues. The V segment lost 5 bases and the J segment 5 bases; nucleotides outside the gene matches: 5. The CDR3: CAISLTSGVNNEQFF. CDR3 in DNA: TGTGCCATCAGTTTGACTAGCGGGGTGAACAATGAGCAGTTCTTC.

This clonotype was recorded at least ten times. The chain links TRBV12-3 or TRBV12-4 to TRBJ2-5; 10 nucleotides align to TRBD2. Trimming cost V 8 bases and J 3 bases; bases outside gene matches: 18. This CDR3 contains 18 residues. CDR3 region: CASPPLGWERGGKETQYF. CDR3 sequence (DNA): TGTGCCAGCCCGCCCCTTGGTTGGGAGCGGGGGGGAAAAGAGACCCAGTACTTC.

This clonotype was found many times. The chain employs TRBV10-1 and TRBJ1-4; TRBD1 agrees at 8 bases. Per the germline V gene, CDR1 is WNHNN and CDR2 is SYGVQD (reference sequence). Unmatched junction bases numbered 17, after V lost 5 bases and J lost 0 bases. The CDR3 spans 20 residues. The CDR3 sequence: CASSNTGTGLRDATNEKLFF. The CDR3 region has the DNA TGCGCCAGCAGTAATACCGGGACAGGACTACGTGATGCAACTAATGAAAAACTGTTTTTT.